Given below is one TCR beta chain in context. This receptor's antigen is unknown. It has no much larger one-base neighbor in the sample; base qualities were not kept. This specimen comes from a study of shared clonotypes between healthy human individuals (dated by TCRdb to the early 2020s). About the study as a whole: The cohort included a few men and two women between 18 and 49 years of age. To estimate repertoire size and how much clonotypes are shared between individuals, the study performed deep sequencing of blood TCR repertoires from a few healthy adults. For each donor, CD4 naive and CD4 memory were each run on three plates, CD8 naive on two plates, and CD8 memory on one plate. Per donor, leukapheresis produced somewhere between about 0.94 and 9.5 billion PBMCs. Different laboratories and diverse techniques were used to prepare libraries and sequence TCR repertoires, to increase sequencing depth and limit assay-specific biases.

Using the deep immunoSEQ assay, multiplex PCR amplified TCR CDR3 regions from genomic DNA. For each cell subset, the extracted genomic DNA was distributed evenly across all wells of several immunoSEQ 96-well plates, and each plate served as one replicate. Each replicate PCR for sorted subsets received 150 to 250 ng genomic DNA, equal to 30,000 or so T cell genomes. Purified libraries were measured with a Qubit 3.0 fluorometer, size-checked on a Bioanalyzer 2100, and measured again with the KAPA Library Quantification kit. Every immunoSEQ 96-well plate was sequenced on a separate single-read 150-cycle Illumina NextSeq 550 flow cell. The authors' pipeline ran thus. Because the immunoSEQ output held only junctional sequences and lacked quality scores, the filtering could not match the filtering applied to full-length reads. To assign V/J genes and CDR3, sequences were annotated against IMGT germline references using PyIR, a Python wrapper for IgBLAST v1.9. Reads were removed for weak V/J assignments (E-value above 1e-6), missing CDR3, stop codons, out-of-frame junctions, or ambiguous translated residues. V3J clonotypes were defined as sequences sharing an identical inferred V gene, J gene, and CDR3 amino acid sequence. The percentage overlap between two repertoires was calculated by dividing the number of shared unique clonotypes by the size of the smaller repertoire. Three approaches were used to assess repertoire richness: RTK rarefaction, the Chao1 estimator, and Recon v2.1 estimates of unobserved clonotypes. Generation probabilities for all TCRbeta clonotypes obtained by the gDNA method from a handful of donors were computed using OLGA. The table comes from immuneACCESS by way of TCRdb, which keeps in-frame sequences with V and J called. Part of the clones is missing from these tables; in studies checked, under half for an unresolved V gene and the rest for unknown reasons. For V, J and clone size, that table is used; D and trimming come from the DNA. Present in this sample are some 900,000 clones, more than 75% of which were seen just once. Over 1.3% of the sample goes to the ten largest clones.

The paper as a whole reports these results and caveats: Because the study included only a small number of donors, the genetic and exposure-history diversity represented was limited. Even with the large sequencing depth, rarefaction of the sorted-subset datasets indicated that sequencing was incomplete. Pairwise subsampling led to the expectation that sequencing depth would affect the degree of clonotype sharing among donors. Only blood was sampled, and tissue TCR repertoires likely differ from those in blood. Estimated clonotype richness was generally larger for naive than for memory subsets. When several donors were compared, the shared fraction of clonotypes was roughly 5% for naive CD4, over 3% for naive CD8, more than 2% for memory CD4, and around 0.4% for memory CD8. Higher generation probabilities were observed for clonotypes shared by all four sorted-subset donors than for non-shared clonotypes.

Trimming removed 4 bases from V and 0 bases from J, leaving 10 bases between the germline ends. CDR1 and CDR2 are read off the germline V gene (reference sequence) as SEHNR and FQNEAQ. The CDR3 goes from the cysteine to the phenylalanine over 16 residues. Just CDR3 DNA is preserved here, 48 bases in frame from base 1. The donors were healthy, HIV-negative adults who had no recently reported acute infections or vaccinations. Every donor was a Caucasian adult residing in Nashville, Tennessee, USA. Magnetic negative selection was used to enrich CD4+ T cells, after which naive cells were positively selected on CD45RA and the negative fraction became the memory subset. After blood collection by leukapheresis, PBMCs were isolated using Ficoll-Histopaque density gradient centrifugation and then cryopreserved in the vapor phase of liquid nitrogen. Purity and quantity of every magnetically sorted T cell population were checked by analytical flow cytometry. Genomic DNA was isolated from each sorted fraction and quantified by UV absorbance on a Nanodrop 2000c.

The sample taken for sequencing was memory CD4+ T cells sorted from blood. The cell subset or site label, as the study defines it: CD45RA-negative fraction. The source of this sequence is a man between 18 and 29 years old in good health. The V and J segments used are TRBV7-9 and TRBJ2-6; the D gene is not confidently resolved. The CDR3 is CASSSTRRSGANVLTF. The DNA sequence is given as TGTGCCAGCAGCTCCACTCGACGCTCTGGGGCCAACGTCCTGACTTTC.